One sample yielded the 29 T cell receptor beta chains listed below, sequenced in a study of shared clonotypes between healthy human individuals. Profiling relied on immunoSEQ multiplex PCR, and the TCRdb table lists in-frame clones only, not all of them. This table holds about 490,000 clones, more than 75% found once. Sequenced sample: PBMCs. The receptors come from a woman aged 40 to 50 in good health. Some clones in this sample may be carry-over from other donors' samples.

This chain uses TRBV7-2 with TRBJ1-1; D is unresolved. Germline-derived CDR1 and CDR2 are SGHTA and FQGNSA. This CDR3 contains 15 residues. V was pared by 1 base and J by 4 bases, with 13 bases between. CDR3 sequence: CASSLVGLKATEAFF. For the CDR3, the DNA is TGTGCCAGCAGCTTAGTCGGGCTGAAGGCCACTGAAGCTTTCTTT.

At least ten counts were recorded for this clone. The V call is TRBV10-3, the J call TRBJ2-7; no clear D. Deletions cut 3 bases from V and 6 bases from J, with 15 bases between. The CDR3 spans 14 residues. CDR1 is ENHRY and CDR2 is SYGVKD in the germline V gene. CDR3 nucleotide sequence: TGTGCCATCAGTGATTGGGCCCTACCTCTCGAGCAGTACTTC. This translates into CAISDWALPLEQYF.

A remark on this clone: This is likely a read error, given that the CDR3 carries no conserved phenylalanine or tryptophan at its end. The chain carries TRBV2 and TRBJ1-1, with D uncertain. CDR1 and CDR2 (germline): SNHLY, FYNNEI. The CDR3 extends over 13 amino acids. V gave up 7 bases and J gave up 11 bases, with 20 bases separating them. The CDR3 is CASIRGTRTGAFL. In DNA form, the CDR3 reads TGTGCCAGCATAAGAGGCACCAGGACCGGCGCTTTCCTT.

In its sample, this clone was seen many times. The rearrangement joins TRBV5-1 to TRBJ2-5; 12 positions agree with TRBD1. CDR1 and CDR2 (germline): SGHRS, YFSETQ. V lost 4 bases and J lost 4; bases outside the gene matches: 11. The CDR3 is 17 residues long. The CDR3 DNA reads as TGCGCCAGCAGCCCCACCCGGGGACAGGGGGCGCGAGAGACCCAGTACTTC. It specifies CASSPTRGQGARETQYF.

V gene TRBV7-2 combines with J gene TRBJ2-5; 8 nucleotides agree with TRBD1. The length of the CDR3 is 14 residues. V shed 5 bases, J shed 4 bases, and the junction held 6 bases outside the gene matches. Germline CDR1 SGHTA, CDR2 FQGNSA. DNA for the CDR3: TGTGCCAGCAGCGGGCAGGGGGCACGAGAGACCCAGTACTTC. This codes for CASSGQGARETQYF.

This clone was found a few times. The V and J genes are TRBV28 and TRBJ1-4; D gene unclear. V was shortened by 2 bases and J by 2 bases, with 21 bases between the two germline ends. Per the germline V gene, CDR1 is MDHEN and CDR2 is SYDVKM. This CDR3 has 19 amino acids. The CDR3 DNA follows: TGTGCCAGCAGTTTACCGCTACTCGGTTCCCAAGGGACTAATGAAAAACTGTTTTTT. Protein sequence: CASSLPLLGSQGTNEKLFF.

The CDR3 loop is CASSFRGGADTEAFF. Here the CDR3 DNA reads TGTGCCAGCAGTTTCCGTGGGGGCGCGGACACTGAAGCTTTCTTT. V and J are TRBV28 and TRBJ1-1, with D perhaps TRBD1 (6 bases). Per germline, CDR1 MDHEN and CDR2 SYDVKM. The CDR3 consists of 15 residues. The V end lost 3 bases, the J end lost 3 bases, and 14 bases lay between the germline ends.

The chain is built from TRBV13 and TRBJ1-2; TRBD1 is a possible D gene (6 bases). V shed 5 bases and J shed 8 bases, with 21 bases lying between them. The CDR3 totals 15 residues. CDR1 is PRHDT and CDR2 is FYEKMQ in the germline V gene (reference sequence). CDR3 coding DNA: TGTGCCAGCAGCAGGACGACAGGAAGAGCAGGAGGCTACACCTTC. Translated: CASSRTTGRAGGYTF. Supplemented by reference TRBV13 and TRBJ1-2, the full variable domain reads AAGVIQSPRHLIKEKRETATLKCYPIPRHDTVYWYQQGPGQDPQFLISFYEKMQSDKGSIPDRFSAQQFSDYHSELNMSSLELGDSALYFCASSRTTGRAGGYTFGSGTRLTVV.

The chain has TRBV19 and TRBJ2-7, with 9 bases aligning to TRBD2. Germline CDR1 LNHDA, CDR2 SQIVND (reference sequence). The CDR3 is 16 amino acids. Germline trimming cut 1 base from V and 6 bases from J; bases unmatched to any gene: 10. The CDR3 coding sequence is TGTGCCAGTAGTATAGCCCGGCTAGCGGGGACGGGCGAGCAGTACTTC. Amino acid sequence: CASSIARLAGTGEQYF.

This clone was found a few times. The CDR3 spells CASSWGTGGTEAFF. The DNA of the CDR3 is TGTGCCAGCAGCTGGGGGACAGGGGGCACTGAAGCTTTCTTT. The chain links TRBV11-2 to TRBJ1-1, with 11 bases that match TRBD1. Trimming removed 4 bases from V and 4 bases from J; junction bases left unmatched: 2. The germline V gene encodes CDR1 SGHAT and CDR2 FQNNGV. CDR3 length: 14 residues.

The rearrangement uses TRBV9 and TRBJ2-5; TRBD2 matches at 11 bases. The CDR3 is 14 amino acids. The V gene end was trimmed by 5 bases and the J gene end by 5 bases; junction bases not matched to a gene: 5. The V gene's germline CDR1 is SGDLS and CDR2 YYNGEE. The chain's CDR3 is CASSTSGRTETQYF. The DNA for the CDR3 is TGTGCCAGCAGTACTAGCGGGAGAACTGAGACCCAGTACTTC.

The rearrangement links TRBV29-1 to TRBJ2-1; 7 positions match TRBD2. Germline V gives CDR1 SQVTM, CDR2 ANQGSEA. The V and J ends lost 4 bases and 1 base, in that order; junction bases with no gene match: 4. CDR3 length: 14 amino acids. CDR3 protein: CSVGRGSSYNEQFF. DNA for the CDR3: TGCAGCGTTGGCCGCGGGAGTTCCTACAATGAGCAGTTCTTC.

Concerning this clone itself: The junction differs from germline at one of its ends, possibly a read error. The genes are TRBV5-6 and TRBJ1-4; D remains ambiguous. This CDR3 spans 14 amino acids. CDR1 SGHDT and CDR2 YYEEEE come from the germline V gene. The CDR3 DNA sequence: TGTACCAGCAGCTTACTCGGAAATAATGAAAAACTGTTTTTT. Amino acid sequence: CTSSLLGNNEKLFF.

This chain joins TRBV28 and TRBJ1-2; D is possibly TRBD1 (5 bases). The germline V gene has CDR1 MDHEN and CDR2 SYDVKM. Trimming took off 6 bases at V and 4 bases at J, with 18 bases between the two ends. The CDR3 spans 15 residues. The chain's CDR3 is CASRPDSGGIYGYTF. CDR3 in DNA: TGTGCCAGCAGACCAGACAGCGGGGGGATCTATGGCTACACCTTC.

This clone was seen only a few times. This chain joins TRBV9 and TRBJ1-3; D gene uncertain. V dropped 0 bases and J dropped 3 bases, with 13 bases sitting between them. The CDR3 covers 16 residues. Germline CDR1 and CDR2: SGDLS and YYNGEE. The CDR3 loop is CASSVDTGGGGNTIYF. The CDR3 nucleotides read TGTGCCAGCAGCGTAGATACGGGCGGTGGTGGAAACACCATATATTTT.

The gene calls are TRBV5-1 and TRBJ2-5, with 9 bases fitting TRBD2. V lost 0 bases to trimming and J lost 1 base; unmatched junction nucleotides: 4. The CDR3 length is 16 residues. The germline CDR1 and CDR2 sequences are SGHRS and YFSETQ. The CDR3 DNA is TGCGCCAGCAGCTTGGTTGCGGGAGGGCCCCAAGAGACCCAGTACTTC. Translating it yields CASSLVAGGPQETQYF.

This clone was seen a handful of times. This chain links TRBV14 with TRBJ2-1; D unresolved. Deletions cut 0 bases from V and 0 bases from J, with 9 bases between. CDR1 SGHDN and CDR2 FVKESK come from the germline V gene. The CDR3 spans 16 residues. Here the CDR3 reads CASSQEQRLSYNEQFF. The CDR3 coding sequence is TGTGCCAGCAGCCAAGAGCAGCGCCTCTCCTACAATGAGCAGTTCTTC.

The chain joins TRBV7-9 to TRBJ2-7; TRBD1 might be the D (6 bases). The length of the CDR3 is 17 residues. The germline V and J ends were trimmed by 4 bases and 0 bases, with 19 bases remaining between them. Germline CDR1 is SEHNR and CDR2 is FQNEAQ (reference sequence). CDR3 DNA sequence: TGTGCCAGCAGCTCAGGGCCACAGGGCCGGAGCTCCTACGAGCAGTACTTC. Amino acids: CASSSGPQGRSSYEQYF.

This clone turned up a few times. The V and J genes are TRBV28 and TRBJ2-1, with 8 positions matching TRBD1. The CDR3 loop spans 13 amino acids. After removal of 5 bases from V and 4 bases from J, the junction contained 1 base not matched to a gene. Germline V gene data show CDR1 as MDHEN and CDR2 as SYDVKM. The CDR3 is CASSRTGYNEQFF. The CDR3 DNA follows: TGTGCCAGCAGTCGGACAGGGTACAATGAGCAGTTCTTC.

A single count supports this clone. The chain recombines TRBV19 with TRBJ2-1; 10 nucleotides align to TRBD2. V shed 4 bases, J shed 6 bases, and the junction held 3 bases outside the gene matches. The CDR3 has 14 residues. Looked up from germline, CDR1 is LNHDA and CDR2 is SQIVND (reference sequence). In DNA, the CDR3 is TGTGCCAGTAGTACTAGCGGGAGTTCCAATGAGCAGTTCTTC. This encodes CASSTSGSSNEQFF.

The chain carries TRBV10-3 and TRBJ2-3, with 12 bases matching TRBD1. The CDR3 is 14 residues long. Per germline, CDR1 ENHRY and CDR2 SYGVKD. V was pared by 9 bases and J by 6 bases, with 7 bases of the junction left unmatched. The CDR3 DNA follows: TGTGCCATTACCCCGGGACAGGGGGCGGATACGCAGTATTTT. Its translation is CAITPGQGADTQYF.

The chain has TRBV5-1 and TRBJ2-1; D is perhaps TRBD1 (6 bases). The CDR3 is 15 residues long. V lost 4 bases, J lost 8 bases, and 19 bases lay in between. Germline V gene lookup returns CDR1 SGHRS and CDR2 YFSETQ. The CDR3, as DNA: TGCGCCAGCAGCATGACAGGCGATGGACACTATGAGCAGTTCTTC. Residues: CASSMTGDGHYEQFF.

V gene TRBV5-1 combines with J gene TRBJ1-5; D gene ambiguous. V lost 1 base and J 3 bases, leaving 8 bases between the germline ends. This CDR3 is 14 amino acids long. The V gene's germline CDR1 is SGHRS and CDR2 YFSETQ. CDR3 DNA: TGCGCCAGCAGCTTGAGCAGCCCCAATCAGCCCCAGCATTTT. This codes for CASSLSSPNQPQHF.

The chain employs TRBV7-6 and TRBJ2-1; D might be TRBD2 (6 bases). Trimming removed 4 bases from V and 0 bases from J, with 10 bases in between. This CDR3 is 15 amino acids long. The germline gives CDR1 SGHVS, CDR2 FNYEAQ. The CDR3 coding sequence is TGTGCCAGCAGCTCAACGACTAGCTCCTACAATGAGCAGTTCTTC. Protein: CASSSTTSSYNEQFF.

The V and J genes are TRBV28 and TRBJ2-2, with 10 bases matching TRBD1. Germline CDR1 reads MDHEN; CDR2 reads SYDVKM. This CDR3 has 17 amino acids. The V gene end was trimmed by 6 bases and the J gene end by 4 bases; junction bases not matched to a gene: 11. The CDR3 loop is CASSKGQGFLSTGELFF. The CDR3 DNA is TGTGCCAGCAGCAAGGGACAGGGGTTTCTGTCCACCGGGGAGCTGTTTTTT.

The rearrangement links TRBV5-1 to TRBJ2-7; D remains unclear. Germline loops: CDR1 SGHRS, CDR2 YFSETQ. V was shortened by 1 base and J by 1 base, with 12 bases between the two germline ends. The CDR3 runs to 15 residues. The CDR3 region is CASSLTEHRSYEQYF. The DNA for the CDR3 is TGCGCCAGCAGCTTGACGGAACACCGGTCCTACGAGCAGTACTTC.

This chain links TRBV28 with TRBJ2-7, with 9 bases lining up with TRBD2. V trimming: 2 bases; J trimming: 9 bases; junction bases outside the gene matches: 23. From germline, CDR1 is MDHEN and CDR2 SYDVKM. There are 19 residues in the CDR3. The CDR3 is CASSLRAGEGLAGVGWQYF. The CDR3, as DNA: TGTGCCAGCAGTTTACGGGCAGGGGAAGGGTTAGCGGGAGTAGGTTGGCAGTACTTC. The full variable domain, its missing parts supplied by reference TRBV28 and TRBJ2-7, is DVKVTQSSRYLVKRTGEKVFLECVQDMDHENMFWYRQDPGLGLRLIYFSYDVKMKEKGDIPEGYSVSREKKERFSLILESASTNQTSMYLCASSLRAGEGLAGVGWQYFGPGTRLTVT.

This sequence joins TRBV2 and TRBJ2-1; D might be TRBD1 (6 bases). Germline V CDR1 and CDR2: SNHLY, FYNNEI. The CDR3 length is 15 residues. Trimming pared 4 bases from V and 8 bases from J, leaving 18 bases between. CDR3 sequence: CASSVTTSRQDEQFF. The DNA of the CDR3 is TGTGCCAGCAGTGTGACCACTAGTAGACAGGATGAGCAGTTCTTC.

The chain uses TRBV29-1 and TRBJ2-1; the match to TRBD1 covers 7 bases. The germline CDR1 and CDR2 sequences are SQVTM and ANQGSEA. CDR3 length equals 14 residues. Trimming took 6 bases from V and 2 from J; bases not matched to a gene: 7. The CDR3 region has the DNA TGCAGCGTCAAACAGGGGATCCCCTACAATGAGCAGTTCTTC. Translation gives CSVKQGIPYNEQFF.